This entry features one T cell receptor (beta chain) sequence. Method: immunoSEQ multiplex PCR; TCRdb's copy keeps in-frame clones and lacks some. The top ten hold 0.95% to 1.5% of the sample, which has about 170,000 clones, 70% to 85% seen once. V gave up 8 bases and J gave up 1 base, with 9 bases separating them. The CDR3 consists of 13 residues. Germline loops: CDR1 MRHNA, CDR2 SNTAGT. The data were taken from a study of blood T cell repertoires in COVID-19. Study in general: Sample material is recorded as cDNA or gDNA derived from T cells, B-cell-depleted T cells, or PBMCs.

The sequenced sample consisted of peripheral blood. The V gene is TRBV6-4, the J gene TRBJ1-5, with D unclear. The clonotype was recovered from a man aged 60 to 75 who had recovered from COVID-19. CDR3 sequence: CASSQMSNQPQHF. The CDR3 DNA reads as TGTGCCAGCTCTCAGATGAGCAATCAGCCCCAGCATTTT.